This TCR beta chain was documented in a study of technical replicates of blood from a few donors. Some clones are missing from TCRdb's copy, which holds only in-frame ones; the method was immunoSEQ multiplex PCR. The sample records 80,000 or so clones, about 97% being singletons. The TCR originated in a human donor in good health. The sequenced sample consisted of T cells isolated from PBMCs.

The CDR3 DNA follows: TGCGCCAGCAGCTCATTCGGACAGGGAACAGATACGCAGTATTTT. Translating it yields CASSSFGQGTDTQYF. This rearrangement joins TRBV5-1 to TRBJ2-3; 8 nucleotides align to TRBD1. J lost 3 bases, V lost 3 bases, and 6 bases had no gene match. The CDR3 extends over 15 amino acids. Germline V gene lookup returns CDR1 SGHRS and CDR2 YFSETQ.